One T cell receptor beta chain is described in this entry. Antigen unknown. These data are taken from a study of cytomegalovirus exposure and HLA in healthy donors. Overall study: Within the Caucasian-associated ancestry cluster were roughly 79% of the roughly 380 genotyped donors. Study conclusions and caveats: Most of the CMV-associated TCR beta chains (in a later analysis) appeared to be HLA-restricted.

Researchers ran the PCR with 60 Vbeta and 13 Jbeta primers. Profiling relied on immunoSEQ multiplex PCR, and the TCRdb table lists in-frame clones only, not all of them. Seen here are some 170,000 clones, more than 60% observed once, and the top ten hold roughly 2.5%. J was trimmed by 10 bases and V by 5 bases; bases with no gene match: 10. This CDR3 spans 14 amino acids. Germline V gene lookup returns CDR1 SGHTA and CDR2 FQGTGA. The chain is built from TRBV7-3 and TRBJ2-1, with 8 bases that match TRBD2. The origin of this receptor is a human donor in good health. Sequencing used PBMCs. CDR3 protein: CASSRVVAGKEQFF. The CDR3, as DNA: TGTGCCAGCAGCCGAGTGGTAGCGGGGAAAGAGCAGTTCTTC.